These T cell receptor beta chains were read from a single sample in a study of blood T cell repertoires in COVID-19. TCRdb's copy holds only in-frame clones and misses some; the assay was immunoSEQ multiplex PCR. The top ten clones hold about an eighth of a sample with 250,000 to 300,000 clones, 65% to 90% of them seen once. Sequenced: peripheral blood. The origin of the receptors is a woman in her 70s with COVID-19, enrolled during active disease. Both conserved end residues are part of each CDR3. D genes are given only for firm matches. Rows give clone size only sometimes, using once, few, many, or a class for an expanded clone.

clone_size	v_call	d_call	j_call	cdr3_aa	cdr3_nt
once	TRBV5-1	-	TRBJ1-1	CASSSQGQNTEAFF	TGCGCCAGCAGCTCTCAAGGACAGAACACTGAAGCTTTCTTT
-	TRBV23-1	-	TRBJ1-1	CASSQSRGSTEAFF	TGCGCCAGCAGTCAATCAAGGGGTTCCACTGAAGCTTTCTTT
-	TRBV19	-	TRBJ1-4	CASSHRETNEKLFF	TGTGCCAGTAGTCACAGGGAAACTAATGAAAAACTGTTTTTT
-	TRBV5-8	-	TRBJ2-7	CASTPSRRAFGNEQYF	TGTGCCAGCACCCCATCTAGGAGGGCATTTGGTAACGAGCAGTACTTC
-	TRBV3-1/TRBV3-2	TRBD1	TRBJ2-3	CASSQQGVADTQYF	TGTGCCAGCAGCCAACAGGGGGTCGCGGATACGCAGTATTTT
-	TRBV19	-	TRBJ2-7	CASSIDGGLYEQYF	TGTGCCAGTAGTATAGATGGGGGCCTCTACGAGCAGTACTTC
-	TRBV18	-	TRBJ2-5	CASSPPERVDGTQYF	TGTGCCAGCTCACCACCGGAGAGGGTGGACGGGACCCAGTACTTC
-	TRBV15	-	TRBJ2-2	CAANRGTNTGELFF	TGTGCCGCAAACCGGGGGACTAACACCGGGGAGCTGTTTTTT
-	TRBV15	TRBD2	TRBJ2-1	CATSNPLADNEQFF	TGTGCCACCAGCAATCCACTAGCGGATAATGAGCAGTTCTTC
-	TRBV9	-	TRBJ2-7	CASSVAQIAASYEQYF	TGTGCCAGCAGCGTAGCACAGATAGCGGCCTCCTACGAGCAGTACTTC
-	TRBV7-8	-	TRBJ2-2	CASSPYREVYGELFF	TGTGCCAGCAGCCCCTATAGAGAGGTCTACGGGGAGCTGTTTTTT
-	TRBV5-5	-	TRBJ2-7	CASSQEGSYEQYF	TGTGCCAGCAGCCAGGAGGGGTCCTACGAGCAGTACTTC
many	TRBV12-3/TRBV12-4	-	TRBJ1-5	CASSFHDQPQHF	TGTGCCAGCAGTTTTCATGATCAGCCCCAGCATTTT
-	TRBV6-6	-	TRBJ2-4	CASSYVQGSQYF	TGTGCCAGCAGTTACGTACAGGGTTCGCAGTACTTC
once	TRBV2	TRBD1	TRBJ2-5	CASGTGRPQETQYF	TGTGCCAGCGGGACAGGGAGGCCCCAAGAGACCCAGTACTTC
-	TRBV5-1	-	TRBJ2-2	CASSSQGYLNTGELFF	TGCGCCAGCAGCTCTCAGGGTTACCTGAACACCGGGGAGCTGTTTTTT
-	TRBV25-1	-	TRBJ2-7	CASSEGIQYEQYF	TGTGCCAGCAGTGAAGGCATTCAGTACGAGCAGTACTTC
once	TRBV7-9	TRBD2	TRBJ2-5	CASSHRLAGGPEETQYF	TGTGCCAGCAGCCACCGACTAGCGGGGGGGCCGGAGGAGACCCAGTACTTC
few	TRBV4-1	TRBD2	TRBJ2-3	CASSFGLAGGINTQYF	TGCGCCAGCAGCTTCGGACTAGCGGGGGGGATAAATACGCAGTATTTT